This paragraph reports one T cell receptor beta chain. Data came from immunoSEQ multiplex PCR; TCRdb stores just in-frame clones and leaves some out. This sample carries fewer than 85,000 clones, 86% of them seen once, and the ten largest clones take roughly 2%. This CDR3 spans 15 amino acids. CDR1 and CDR2 (germline): MDHEN, SYDVKM. V was pared by 3 bases and J by 11 bases, with 22 bases between. The entry originates in a study of OX40 agonist ivuxolimab in advanced cancers. In the study overall: Patients were given ivuxolimab, an antibody that agonizes OX40 (CD134).

This specimen was CD4+ or CD8+ T cells sorted from blood, taken in a trial of the OX40 agonist ivuxolimab. This receptor was identified in an adult with an advanced solid tumor such as melanoma, head and neck, liver or kidney cancer. This rearrangement joins TRBV28 to TRBJ1-1; tentative D call: TRBD1 (6 bases). DNA for the CDR3: TGTGCCAGCAGTTTGAACCCCAGGGGCGCGTCGAGCGCTTTCTTT. Translated: CASSLNPRGASSAFF.